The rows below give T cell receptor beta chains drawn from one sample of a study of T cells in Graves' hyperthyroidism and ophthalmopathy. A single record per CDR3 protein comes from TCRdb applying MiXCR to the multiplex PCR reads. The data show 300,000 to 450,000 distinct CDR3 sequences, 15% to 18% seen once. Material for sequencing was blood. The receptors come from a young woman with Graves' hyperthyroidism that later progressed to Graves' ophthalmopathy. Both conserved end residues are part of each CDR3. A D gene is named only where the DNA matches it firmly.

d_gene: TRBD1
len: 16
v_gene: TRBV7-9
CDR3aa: CASSLAGTGEVGELFF

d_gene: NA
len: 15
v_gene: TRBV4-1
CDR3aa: CASSQDPTRGETQYF

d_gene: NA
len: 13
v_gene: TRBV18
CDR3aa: CASAEGEVETQYF

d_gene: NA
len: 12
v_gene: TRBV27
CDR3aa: CASSYGLGELFF

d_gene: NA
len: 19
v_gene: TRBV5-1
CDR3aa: CASSLRGYSENLPFHEQFF

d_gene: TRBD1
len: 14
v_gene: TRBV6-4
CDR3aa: CASSDGQGADTQYF

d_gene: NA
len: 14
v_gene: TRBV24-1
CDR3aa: CATSDSDWGNEQFF

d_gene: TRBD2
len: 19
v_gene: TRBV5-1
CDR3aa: CASSPDGTSVLYDGETQYF

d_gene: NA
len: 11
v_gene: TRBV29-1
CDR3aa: CSVSKLETQYF

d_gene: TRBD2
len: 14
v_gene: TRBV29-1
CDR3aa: CSVEGLAGYYEQYF

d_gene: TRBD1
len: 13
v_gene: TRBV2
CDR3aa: CARTTGSNYGYTF

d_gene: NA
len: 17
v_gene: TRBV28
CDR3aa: CASSFTLLGTRREEQFF

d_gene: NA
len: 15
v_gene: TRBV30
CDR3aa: CAWSVFRESGNTIYF

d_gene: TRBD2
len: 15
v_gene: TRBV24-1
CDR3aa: CATSTSGTTRNEQFF

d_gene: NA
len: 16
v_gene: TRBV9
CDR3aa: CASNAGTALAKNIQYF

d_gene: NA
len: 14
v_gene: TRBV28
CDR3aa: CASSSTAVTDTQYF

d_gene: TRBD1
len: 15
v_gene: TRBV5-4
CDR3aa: CASSPGQGQNSPLHF

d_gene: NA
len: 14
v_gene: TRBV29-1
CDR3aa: CSVLWGAEDTEAFF

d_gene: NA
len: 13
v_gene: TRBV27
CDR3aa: CANSLGREYEQYF

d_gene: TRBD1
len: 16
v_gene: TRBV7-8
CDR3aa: CASTLDREYSNQPQHF

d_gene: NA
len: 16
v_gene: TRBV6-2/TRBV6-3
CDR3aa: CASSDSRGDGNQPQHF